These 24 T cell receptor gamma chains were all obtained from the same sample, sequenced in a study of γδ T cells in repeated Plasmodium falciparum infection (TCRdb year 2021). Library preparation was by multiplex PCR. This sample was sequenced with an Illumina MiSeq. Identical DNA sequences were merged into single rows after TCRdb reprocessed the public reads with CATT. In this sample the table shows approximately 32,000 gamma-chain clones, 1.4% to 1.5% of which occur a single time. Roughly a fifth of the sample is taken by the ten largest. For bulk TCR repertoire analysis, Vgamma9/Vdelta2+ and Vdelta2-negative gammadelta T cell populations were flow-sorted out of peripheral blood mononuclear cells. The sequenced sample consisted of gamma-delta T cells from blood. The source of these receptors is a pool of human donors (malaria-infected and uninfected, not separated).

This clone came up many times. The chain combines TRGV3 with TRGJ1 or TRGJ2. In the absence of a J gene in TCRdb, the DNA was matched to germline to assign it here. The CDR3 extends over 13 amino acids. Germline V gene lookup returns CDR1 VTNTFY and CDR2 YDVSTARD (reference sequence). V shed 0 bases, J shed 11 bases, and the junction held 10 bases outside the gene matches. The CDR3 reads CATWDRLVQEKLF. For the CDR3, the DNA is TGTGCCACCTGGGACAGGCTAGTTCAGGAGAAACTCTTT.

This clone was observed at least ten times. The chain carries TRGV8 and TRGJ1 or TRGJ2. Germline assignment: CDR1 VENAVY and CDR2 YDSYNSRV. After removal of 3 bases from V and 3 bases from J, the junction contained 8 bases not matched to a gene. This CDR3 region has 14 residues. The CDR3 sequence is CATWDRDCYYKKLF. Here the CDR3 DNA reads TGTGCCACCTGGGATCGAGATTGTTATTATAAGAAACTCTTT.

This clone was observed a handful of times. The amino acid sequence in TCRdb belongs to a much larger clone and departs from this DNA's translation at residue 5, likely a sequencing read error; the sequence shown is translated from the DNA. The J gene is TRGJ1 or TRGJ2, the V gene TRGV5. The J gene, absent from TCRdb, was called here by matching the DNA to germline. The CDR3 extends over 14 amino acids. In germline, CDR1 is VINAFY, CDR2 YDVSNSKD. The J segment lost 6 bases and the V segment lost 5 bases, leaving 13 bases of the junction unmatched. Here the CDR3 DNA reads TGTGCCACCTGGGGAAGACCCATGAGTTATAAGAAACTCTTT. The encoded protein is CATWGRPMSYKKLF.

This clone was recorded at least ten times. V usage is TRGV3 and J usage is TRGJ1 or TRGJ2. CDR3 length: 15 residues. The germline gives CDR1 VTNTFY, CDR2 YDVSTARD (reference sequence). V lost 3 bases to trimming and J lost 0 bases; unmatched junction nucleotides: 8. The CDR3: CATWDGYPNYYKKLF. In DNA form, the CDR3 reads TGTGCCACCTGGGACGGCTACCCGAATTATTATAAGAAACTCTTT.

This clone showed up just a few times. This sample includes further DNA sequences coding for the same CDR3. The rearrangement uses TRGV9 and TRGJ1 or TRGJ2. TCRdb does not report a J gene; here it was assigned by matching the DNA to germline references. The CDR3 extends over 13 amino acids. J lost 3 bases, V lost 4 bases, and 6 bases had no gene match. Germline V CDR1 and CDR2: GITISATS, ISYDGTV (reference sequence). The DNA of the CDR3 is TGTGCCTTGTGGGAACGAGGTTATTATAAGAAACTCTTT. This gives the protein CALWERGYYKKLF.

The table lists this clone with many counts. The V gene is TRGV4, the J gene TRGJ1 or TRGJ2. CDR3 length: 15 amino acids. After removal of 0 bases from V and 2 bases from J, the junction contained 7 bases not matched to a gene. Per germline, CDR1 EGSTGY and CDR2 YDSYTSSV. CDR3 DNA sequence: TGTGCCACCTGGGATGGGCCTTATCATTATTATAAGAAACTCTTT. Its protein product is CATWDGPYHYYKKLF.

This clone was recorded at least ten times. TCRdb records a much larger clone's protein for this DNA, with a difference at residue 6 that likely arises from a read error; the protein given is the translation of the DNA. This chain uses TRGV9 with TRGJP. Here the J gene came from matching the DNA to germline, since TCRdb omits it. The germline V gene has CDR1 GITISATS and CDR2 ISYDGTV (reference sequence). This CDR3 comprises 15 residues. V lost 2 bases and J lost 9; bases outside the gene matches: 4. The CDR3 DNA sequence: TGTGCCTTGTGGGAGGGCCCGTTGGGCAAAAAAATCAAGGTATTT. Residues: CALWEGPLGKKIKVF.

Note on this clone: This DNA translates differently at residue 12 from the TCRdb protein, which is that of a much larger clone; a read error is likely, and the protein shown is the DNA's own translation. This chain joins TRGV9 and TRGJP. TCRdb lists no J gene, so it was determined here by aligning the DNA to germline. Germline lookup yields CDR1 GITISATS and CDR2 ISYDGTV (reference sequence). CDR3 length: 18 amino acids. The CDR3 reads CALWDSNQQELDKKIKVF. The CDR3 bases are TGTGCCTTGTGGGACTCAAACCAGCAAGAGTTGGACAAAAAAATCAAGGTATTT.

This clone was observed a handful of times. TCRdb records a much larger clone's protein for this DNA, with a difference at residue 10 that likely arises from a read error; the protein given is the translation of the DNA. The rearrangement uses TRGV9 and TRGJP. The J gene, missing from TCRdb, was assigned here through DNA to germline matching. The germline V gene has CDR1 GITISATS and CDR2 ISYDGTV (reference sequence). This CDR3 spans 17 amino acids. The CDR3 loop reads CALWDDVMESGKKIKVF. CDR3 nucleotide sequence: TGTGCCTTGTGGGACGATGTGATGGAGTCGGGCAAAAAAATCAAGGTATTT.

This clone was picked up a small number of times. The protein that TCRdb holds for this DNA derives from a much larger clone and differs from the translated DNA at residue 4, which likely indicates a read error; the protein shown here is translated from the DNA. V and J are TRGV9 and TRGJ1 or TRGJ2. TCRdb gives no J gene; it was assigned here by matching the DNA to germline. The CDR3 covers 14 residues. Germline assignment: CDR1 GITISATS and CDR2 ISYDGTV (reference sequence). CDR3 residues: CALRELENYYKKLF. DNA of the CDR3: TGTGCCTTGCGGGAGCTCGAGAATTATTATAAGAAACTCTTT.

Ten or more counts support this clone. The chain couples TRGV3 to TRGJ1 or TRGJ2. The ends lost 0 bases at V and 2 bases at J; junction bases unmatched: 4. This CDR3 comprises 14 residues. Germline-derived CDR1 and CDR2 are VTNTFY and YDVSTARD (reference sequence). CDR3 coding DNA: TGTGCCACCTGGGACAGGGAGCATTATTATAAGAAACTCTTT. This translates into CATWDREHYYKKLF.

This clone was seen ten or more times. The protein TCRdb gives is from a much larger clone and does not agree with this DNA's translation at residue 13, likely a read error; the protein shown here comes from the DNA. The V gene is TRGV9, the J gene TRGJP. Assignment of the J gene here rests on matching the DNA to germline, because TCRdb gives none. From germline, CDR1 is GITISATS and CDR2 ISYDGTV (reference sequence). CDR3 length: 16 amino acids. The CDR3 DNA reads TGTGCCTTGTGGGAGGGAAAAGAGTTGGGCAAAAAAGTCAAGGTATTT. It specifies CALWEGKELGKKVKVF.

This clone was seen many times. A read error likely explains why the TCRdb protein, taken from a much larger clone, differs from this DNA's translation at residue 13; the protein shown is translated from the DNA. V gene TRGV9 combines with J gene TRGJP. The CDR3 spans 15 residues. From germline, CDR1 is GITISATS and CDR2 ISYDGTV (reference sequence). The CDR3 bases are TGTGCCTTGTGGGATGGGGAGTTGGGCAAAAAAATCAGGGTATTT. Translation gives CALWDGELGKKIRVF.

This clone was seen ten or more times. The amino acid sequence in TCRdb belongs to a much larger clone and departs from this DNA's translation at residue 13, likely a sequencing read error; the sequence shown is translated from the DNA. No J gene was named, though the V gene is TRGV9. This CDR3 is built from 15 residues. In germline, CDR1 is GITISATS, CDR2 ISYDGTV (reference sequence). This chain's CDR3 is CALWEVQLRGWFRIF. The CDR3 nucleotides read TGTGCCTTGTGGGAGGTGCAGCTCCGAGGTTGGTTCAGGATATTT.

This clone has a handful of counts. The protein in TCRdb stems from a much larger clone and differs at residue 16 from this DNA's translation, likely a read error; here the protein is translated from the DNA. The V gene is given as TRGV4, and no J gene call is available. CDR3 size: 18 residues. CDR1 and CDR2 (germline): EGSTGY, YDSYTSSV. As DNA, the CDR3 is TGTGCCACCTGGGATGGGCCCCCTGAATATAGTAGTGATTGGATCAGGACGTTT. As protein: CATWDGPPEYSSDWIRTF.

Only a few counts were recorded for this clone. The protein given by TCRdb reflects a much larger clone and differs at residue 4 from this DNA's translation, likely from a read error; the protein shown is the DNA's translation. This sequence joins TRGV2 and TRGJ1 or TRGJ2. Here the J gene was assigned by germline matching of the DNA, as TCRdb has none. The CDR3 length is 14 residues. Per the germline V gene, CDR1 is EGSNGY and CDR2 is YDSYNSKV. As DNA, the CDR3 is TGTGCCACCCGGGACGGGCCGTGGTATTATAAGAAACTCTTT. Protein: CATRDGPWYYKKLF.

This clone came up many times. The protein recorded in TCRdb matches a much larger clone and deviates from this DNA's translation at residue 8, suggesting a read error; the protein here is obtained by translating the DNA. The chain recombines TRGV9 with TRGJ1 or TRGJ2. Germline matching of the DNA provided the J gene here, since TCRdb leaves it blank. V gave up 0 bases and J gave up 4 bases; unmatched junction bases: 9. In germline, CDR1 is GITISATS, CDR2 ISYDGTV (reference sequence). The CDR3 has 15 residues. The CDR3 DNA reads TGTGCCTTGTGGGAGGTGTCCCTCCAATATTATAAGAAACTCTTT. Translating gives CALWEVSLQYYKKLF.

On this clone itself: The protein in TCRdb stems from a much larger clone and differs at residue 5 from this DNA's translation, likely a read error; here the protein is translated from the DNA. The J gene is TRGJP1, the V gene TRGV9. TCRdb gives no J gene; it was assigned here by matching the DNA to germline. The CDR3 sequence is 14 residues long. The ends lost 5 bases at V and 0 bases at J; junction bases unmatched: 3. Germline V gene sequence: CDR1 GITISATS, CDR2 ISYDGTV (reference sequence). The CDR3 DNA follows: TGTGCCTTGTGGGGGGATACCACTGGTTGGTTCAAGATATTT. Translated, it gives CALWGDTTGWFKIF.

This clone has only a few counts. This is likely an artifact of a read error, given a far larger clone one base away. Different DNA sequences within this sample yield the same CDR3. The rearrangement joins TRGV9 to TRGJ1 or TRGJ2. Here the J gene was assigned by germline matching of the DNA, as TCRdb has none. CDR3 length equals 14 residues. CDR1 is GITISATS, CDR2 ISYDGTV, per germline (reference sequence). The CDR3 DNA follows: TGCGCCTTGTGGGAGAGGGAGGTGGAATATAAGAAACTCTTT. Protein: CALWEREVEYKKLF.

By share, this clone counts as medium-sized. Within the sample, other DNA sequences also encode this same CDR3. In DNA, the CDR3 is TGTGCCTTGTGGGAGAAACAAGAGTTGGGCAAAAAAATCAAGGTATTT. This encodes CALWEKQELGKKIKVF. This chain uses TRGV9 with TRGJP. Trimming took 3 bases from V and 4 from J; bases not matched to a gene: 3. The CDR3 is 16 amino acids. Per the germline V gene, CDR1 is GITISATS and CDR2 is ISYDGTV (reference sequence).

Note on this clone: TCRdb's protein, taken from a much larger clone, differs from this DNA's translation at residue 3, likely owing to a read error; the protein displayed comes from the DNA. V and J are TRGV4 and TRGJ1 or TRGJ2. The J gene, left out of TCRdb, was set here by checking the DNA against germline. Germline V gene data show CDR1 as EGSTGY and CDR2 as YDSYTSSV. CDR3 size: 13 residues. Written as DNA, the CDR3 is TGTGCCCCCTGGGATGGATATTATTATAAGAAACTCTTT. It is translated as CAPWDGYYYKKLF.

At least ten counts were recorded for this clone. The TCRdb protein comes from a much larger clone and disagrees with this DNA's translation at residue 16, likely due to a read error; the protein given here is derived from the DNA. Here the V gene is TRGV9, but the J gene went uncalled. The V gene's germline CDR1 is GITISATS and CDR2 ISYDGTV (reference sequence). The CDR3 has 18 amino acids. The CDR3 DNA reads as TGTGCCTTGTGGGACCTGCAAGAGGTAGTGTTGGGCAAAAAAATCAGGGTATTT. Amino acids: CALWDLQEVVLGKKIRVF.

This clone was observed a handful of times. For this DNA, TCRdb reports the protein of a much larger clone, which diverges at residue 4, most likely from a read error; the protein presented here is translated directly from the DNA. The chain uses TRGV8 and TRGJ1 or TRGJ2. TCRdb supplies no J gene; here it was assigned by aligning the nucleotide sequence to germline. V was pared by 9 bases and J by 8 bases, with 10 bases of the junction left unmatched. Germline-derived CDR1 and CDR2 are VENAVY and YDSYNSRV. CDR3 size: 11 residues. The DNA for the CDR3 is TGTGCCACCCGGAAAGGGCATAAGAAACTCTTT. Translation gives CATRKGHKKLF.

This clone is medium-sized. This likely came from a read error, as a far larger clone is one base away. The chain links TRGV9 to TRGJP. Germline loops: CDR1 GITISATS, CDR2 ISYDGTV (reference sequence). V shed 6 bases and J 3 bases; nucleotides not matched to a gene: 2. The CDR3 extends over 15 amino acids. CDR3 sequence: CALWQQELGKKIKVF. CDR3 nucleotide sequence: TGTGCCTTGTGGCAGCAAGAGTTGGGCAAAAAAATCAAGGTATTT.